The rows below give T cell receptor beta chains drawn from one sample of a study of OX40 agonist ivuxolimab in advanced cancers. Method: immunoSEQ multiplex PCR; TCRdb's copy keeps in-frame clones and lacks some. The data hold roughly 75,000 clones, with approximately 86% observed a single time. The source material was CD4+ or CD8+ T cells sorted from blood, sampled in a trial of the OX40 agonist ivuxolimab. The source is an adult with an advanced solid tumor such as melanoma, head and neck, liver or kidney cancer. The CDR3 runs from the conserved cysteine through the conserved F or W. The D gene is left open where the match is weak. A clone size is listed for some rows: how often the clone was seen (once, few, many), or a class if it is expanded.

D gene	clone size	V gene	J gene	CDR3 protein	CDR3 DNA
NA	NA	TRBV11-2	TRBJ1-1	CASSLASPNTEAFF	TGTGCCAGCAGCTTAGCGTCTCCGAACACTGAAGCTTTCTTT
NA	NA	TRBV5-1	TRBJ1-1	CASSLNGGKGSTEAFF	TGCGCCAGCAGCTTGAACGGGGGTAAAGGGAGCACTGAAGCTTTCTTT
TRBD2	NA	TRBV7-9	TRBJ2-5	CASSMTSGGVETQYF	TGTGCCAGCAGCATGACTAGCGGGGGAGTAGAGACCCAGTACTTC
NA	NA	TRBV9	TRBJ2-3	CASSVGVGSTDTQYF	TGTGCCAGCAGCGTAGGCGTCGGGAGCACAGATACGCAGTATTTT
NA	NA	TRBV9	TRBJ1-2	CASSVGGSANYGYTF	TGTGCCAGCAGCGTAGGTGGGTCAGCTAACTATGGCTACACCTTC
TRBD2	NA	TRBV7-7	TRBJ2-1	CASSQTSGSSYNEQFF	TGTGCCAGCAGCCAGACTAGCGGGAGCTCCTACAATGAGCAGTTCTTC
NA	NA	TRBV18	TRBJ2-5	CASSPSHRLGALRLQGRETQYF	TGTGCCAGCTCACCATCTCATCGTTTAGGGGCGCTCCGCCTCCAGGGGCGGGAGACCCAGTACTTC
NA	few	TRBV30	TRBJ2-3	CACVDLSPDTQYF	TGTGCCTGCGTGGACCTGAGCCCAGATACGCAGTATTTT
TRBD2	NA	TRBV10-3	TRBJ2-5	CAISESLAGGPGTQYF	TGTGCCATCAGTGAGTCGCTAGCGGGAGGGCCGGGGACCCAGTACTTC
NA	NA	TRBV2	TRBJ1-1	CASSEQALGNTEAFF	TGTGCCAGCAGTGAGCAGGCGCTGGGGAACACTGAAGCTTTCTTT
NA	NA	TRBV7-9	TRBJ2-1	CASSSGTGRSGGTYNEQFF	TGTGCCAGCAGCTCTGGGACAGGGAGGAGCGGGGGGACTTACAATGAGCAGTTCTTC
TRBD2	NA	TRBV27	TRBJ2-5	CASSLYLAGAETQYF	TGTGCCAGCAGTTTATACCTAGCGGGAGCAGAGACCCAGTACTTC
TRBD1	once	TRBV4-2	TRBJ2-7	CASSRYGTGRYEQYF	TGTGCCAGCAGCCGCTACGGGACAGGGCGCTACGAGCAGTACTTC
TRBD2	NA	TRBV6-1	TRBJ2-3	CASSETLLAGVTDTQYF	TGTGCCAGCAGTGAAACCTTACTAGCGGGAGTAACAGATACGCAGTATTTT
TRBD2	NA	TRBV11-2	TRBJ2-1	CASSPTSGSYNEQFF	TGTGCCAGCAGCCCGACTAGCGGCTCCTACAATGAGCAGTTCTTC
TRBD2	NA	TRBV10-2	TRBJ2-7	CASSAGTSLWEQYF	TGCGCCAGCAGCGCCGGGACTAGTCTGTGGGAGCAGTACTTC
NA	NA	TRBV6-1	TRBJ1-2	CASSVDRDNAGYTF	TGTGCCAGCAGTGTCGACCGGGACAATGCTGGCTACACCTTC
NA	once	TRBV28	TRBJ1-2	CASSPSEGREGYGYTF	TGTGCCAGCAGCCCCTCTGAGGGGCGGGAAGGGTATGGCTACACCTTC
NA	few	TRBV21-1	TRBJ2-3	CASSKGRGRSTDTQYF	TGTGCCAGCAGCAAAGGGCGCGGGAGGAGCACAGATACGCAGTATTTT
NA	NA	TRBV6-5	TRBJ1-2	CASSSDSYGYTF	TGTGCCAGCAGTTCGGACAGCTATGGCTACACCTTC
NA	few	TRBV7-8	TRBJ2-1	CASSSRRLTGGEQFF	TGTGCCAGCAGCTCCCGCCGCTTGACAGGAGGTGAGCAGTTCTTC
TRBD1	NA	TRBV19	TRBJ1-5	CASSPRQGRSDQPQHF	TGTGCCAGTAGTCCTAGACAGGGACGATCTGATCAGCCCCAGCATTTT
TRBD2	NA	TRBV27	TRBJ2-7	CASSGGLAGGPSYEQYF	TGTGCCAGCAGTGGTGGACTAGCGGGAGGGCCCTCCTACGAGCAGTACTTC
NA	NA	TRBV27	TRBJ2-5	CASSSLAVKETQYF	TGTGCCAGCAGTTCCCTGGCAGTGAAAGAGACCCAGTACTTC
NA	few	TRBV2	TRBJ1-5	CASIDQPSQPQHF	TGTGCCAGCATTGACCAGCCAAGTCAGCCCCAGCATTTT
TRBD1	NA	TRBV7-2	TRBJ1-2	CASTDRNYGYTF	TGTGCCAGCACGGACAGGAACTATGGCTACACCTTC
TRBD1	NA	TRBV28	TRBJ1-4	CASYTGGEKLFF	TGTGCCAGCTATACAGGGGGCGAAAAACTGTTTTTT
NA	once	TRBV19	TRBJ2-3	CASRVAQAVDTQYF	TGTGCCAGTAGGGTAGCCCAGGCGGTAGATACGCAGTATTTT
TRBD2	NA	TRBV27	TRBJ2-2	CASSGTSGSGGSGELFF	TGTGCCAGCAGTGGGACTAGCGGGAGCGGTGGGTCCGGGGAGCTGTTTTTT
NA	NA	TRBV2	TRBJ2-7	CASLLGNEQYF	TGTGCCAGTCTTTTGGGGAACGAGCAGTACTTC
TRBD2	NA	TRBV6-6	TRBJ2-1	CASVPAGKLGEQFF	TGTGCCAGCGTCCCAGCGGGAAAACTTGGTGAGCAGTTCTTC
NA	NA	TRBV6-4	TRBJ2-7	CASSVNSGAYEQYF	TGTGCCAGCAGTGTCAATAGCGGAGCCTACGAGCAGTACTTC
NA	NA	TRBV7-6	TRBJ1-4	CASSPLRGLSEKLFF	TGTGCCAGCAGCCCGTTAAGGGGGTTGTCTGAAAAACTGTTTTTT
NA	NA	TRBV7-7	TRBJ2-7	CASSLLKGQGSNEQYF	TGTGCTAGCAGCTTGTTGAAGGGGCAGGGGAGCAACGAGCAGTACTTC
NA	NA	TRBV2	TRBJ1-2	CASRLTVYGYTF	TGTGCCAGCAGGCTGACAGTCTATGGCTACACCTTC
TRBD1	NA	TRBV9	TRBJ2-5	CASSAERQGQETQYF	TGTGCCAGCAGCGCCGAGAGACAGGGACAAGAGACCCAGTACTTC
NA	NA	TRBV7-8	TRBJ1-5	CASSPFTGANQPQHF	TGTGCCAGCAGTCCCTTTACGGGGGCAAATCAGCCCCAGCATTTT
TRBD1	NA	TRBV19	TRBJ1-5	CASYSGGGNQPQHF	TGTGCTTCATATTCAGGGGGCGGGAATCAGCCCCAGCATTTT
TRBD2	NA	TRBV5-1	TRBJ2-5	CASSRGLAGAQETQYF	TGCGCCAGCAGCCGGGGACTAGCGGGAGCGCAAGAGACCCAGTACTTC
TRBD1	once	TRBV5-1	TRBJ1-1	CASSLGDRGEAFF	TGCGCCAGCAGCTTGGGGGACAGGGGTGAAGCTTTCTTT
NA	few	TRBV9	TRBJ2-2	CASSVAGLGLIRGTGELFF	TGTGCCAGCAGCGTAGCGGGTTTAGGACTAATTCGAGGCACCGGGGAGCTGTTTTTT
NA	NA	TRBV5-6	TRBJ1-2	CASRPVGEGYGYTF	TGTGCCAGCCGCCCCGTGGGGGAGGGCTATGGCTACACCTTC
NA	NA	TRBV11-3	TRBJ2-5	CASSLSWGNQETQYF	TGTGCCAGCAGCTTGTCCTGGGGAAACCAAGAGACCCAGTACTTC
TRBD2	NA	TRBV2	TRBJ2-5	CASTRTSGRETQYF	TGTGCCAGCACCAGGACTAGCGGGAGGGAGACCCAGTACTTC
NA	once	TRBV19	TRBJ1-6	CASSENFGRPLHF	TGTGCCAGTAGTGAGAATTTTGGTCGACCCCTCCACTTT
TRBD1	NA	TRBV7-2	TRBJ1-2	CASSSTGNYGYTF	TGTGCCAGCAGCTCGACAGGGAACTATGGCTACACCTTC
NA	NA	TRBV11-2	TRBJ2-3	CASSFTPGLGTDTQYF	TGTGCCAGCAGCTTTACACCGGGACTCGGCACAGATACGCAGTATTTT
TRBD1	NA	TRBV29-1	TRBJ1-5	CSVLTGTGFQPQHF	TGCAGCGTCCTGACCGGGACAGGGTTTCAGCCCCAGCATTTT
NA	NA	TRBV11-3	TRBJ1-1	CASSLDSITEAFF	TGTGCCAGCAGCTTAGATTCGATTACTGAAGCTTTCTTT
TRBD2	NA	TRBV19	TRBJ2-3	CASTPGASGAGTDTQYF	TGTGCCAGTACCCCGGGGGCTAGCGGGGCAGGCACAGATACGCAGTATTTT